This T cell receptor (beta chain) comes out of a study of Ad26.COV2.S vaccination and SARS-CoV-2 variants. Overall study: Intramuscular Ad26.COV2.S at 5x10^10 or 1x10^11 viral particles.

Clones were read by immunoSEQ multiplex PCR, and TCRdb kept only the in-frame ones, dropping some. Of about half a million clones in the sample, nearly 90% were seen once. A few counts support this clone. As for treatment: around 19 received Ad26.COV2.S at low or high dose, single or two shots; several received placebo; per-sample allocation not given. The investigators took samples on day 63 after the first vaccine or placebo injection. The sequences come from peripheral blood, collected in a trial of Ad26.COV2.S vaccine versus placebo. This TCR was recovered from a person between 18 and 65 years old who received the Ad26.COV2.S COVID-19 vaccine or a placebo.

For the CDR3, the DNA is TGCGCCAGCAGCCAAGCCCGGACAGCGGATCGCTATGGCTACACCTTC. Translated, it gives CASSQARTADRYGYTF. The rearrangement uses TRBV4-1 and TRBJ1-2, with D perhaps TRBD1 (6 bases). Trimming removed 1 base from V and 4 bases from J, with 16 bases in between. Germline V gives CDR1 MGHRA, CDR2 YSYEKL. The CDR3 has 16 amino acids.